These T cell receptor beta chains were read from a single sample in a study of beta chain features in type 1 diabetes. Only in-frame clones appear in the TCRdb table, and some are missing; sequencing was by immunoSEQ multiplex PCR. The top ten clones hold approximately 7% of a sample with about 320,000 clones, 14% of them seen once. The sequenced sample consisted of central memory CD4+ T cells from blood. These TCRs come from a man in his thirties or forties in good health. The conserved cysteine and the conserved F or W are not part of the CDR3 here. The order of the fields is CDR3 protein, clone size, J gene, V gene, CDR3 length. Size is stated for part of the rows, as once, few or many counts, or as a class when the clone is expanded.

CDR3: ASSYSEGHVWSIMNTEAF
size: .
J: TRBJ1-1
V: TRBV6-7
length: 18

CDR3: ASSLEGQGSSYNEQF
size: .
J: TRBJ2-1
V: TRBV2
length: 15

CDR3: AWDTSVSGNTIY
size: .
J: TRBJ1-3
V: TRBV30
length: 12

CDR3: ASSLAGGNEQF
size: .
J: TRBJ2-1
V: TRBV7-9
length: 11

CDR3: ASSGGYEAF
size: .
J: TRBJ1-1
V: TRBV10-2
length: 9

CDR3: ASSPTGLGTQY
size: few
J: TRBJ2-3
V: TRBV11-2
length: 11

CDR3: ASKPMTGPYEQY
size: .
J: TRBJ2-7
V: TRBV6-1
length: 12

CDR3: ASSLMTSTDTQY
size: many
J: TRBJ2-3
V: TRBV11-3
length: 12

CDR3: ASTRGGEKLF
size: .
J: TRBJ1-4
V: TRBV19
length: 10

CDR3: ASSTSGTGGNGYT
size: few
J: TRBJ1-2
V: TRBV6-5
length: 13

CDR3: ASSEANRRELF
size: .
J: TRBJ2-2
V: TRBV6-5
length: 11

CDR3: ASSQFNSGANVLT
size: few
J: TRBJ2-6
V: TRBV4-1
length: 13

CDR3: AISGGAGELF
size: few
J: TRBJ2-2
V: TRBV10-3
length: 10

CDR3: ASSPTVRWRSTDTQY
size: .
J: TRBJ2-3
V: TRBV7-2
length: 15

CDR3: ASSLDGNYGYT
size: .
J: TRBJ1-2
V: TRBV7-9
length: 11

CDR3: ASSPRDMGRFTDTQY
size: once
J: TRBJ2-3
V: TRBV11-2
length: 15

CDR3: ASSLLAGDNEQF
size: .
J: TRBJ2-1
V: TRBV11-2
length: 12

CDR3: ASSPPWDSTNEQF
size: few
J: TRBJ2-1
V: TRBV7-7
length: 13

CDR3: ASSISGQGAYSNQPQH
size: .
J: TRBJ1-5
V: TRBV19
length: 16

CDR3: ASSRDHYNEQF
size: few
J: TRBJ2-1
V: TRBV2
length: 11

CDR3: ASGLQGEISGYT
size: .
J: TRBJ1-2
V: TRBV12-5
length: 12

CDR3: SAQDSEAF
size: .
J: TRBJ1-1
V: TRBV29-1
length: 8

CDR3: ASSSRTGDPYEQY
size: few
J: TRBJ2-7
V: TRBV5-1
length: 13

CDR3: ASSSTGANTEAF
size: few
J: TRBJ1-1
V: TRBV7-3
length: 12

CDR3: ASSLMGQPQH
size: .
J: TRBJ1-5
V: TRBV5-4
length: 10

CDR3: ASSWHAEAF
size: few
J: TRBJ1-1
V: TRBV7-2
length: 9

CDR3: ASSLGGSIDEQF
size: few
J: TRBJ2-1
V: TRBV7-2
length: 12

CDR3: ASSTAGGETQY
size: many
J: TRBJ2-5
V: TRBV10-2
length: 11

CDR3: ASSLKRGAGEQY
size: .
J: TRBJ2-7
V: TRBV7-2
length: 12

CDR3: ASSVAPSGGAHEQY
size: .
J: TRBJ2-7
V: TRBV9
length: 14

CDR3: ASSVGQGWVYGYT
size: .
J: TRBJ1-2
V: TRBV6-1
length: 13

CDR3: ASSFGGGAVEQY
size: few
J: TRBJ2-7
V: TRBV4-2
length: 12

CDR3: ASSVAGWGTDTQY
size: .
J: TRBJ2-3
V: TRBV9
length: 13

CDR3: ASSSWDRGTEAF
size: few
J: TRBJ1-1
V: TRBV5-1
length: 12

CDR3: ASSSKRGGHNTGELF
size: .
J: TRBJ2-2
V: TRBV7-2
length: 15